The present T cell receptor beta chain was sequenced within a study of post-analysis software for immune sequencing data. Study-wide results and caveats: Controls showed lower frequencies than patients for four to six TRBV segments, and TRBV5-6, TRBV5-1 and TRBV20-1 were among these.

V lost 4 bases to trimming and J lost 5 bases, with 15 bases between them. This CDR3 spans 14 amino acids. As for this clonotype: What it binds is unknown.

The TCR beta cDNA libraries carried unique molecular identifiers. Yield was approximately 500,000 cDNA molecules from approximately 0.95 to 9.8 million T cells. Via MiXCR, TCRdb re-called the PCR reads, giving one row per CDR3 protein. The sample lists 450,000 to 650,000 distinct CDR3 sequences, around 40% occurring once. The TCR originated in a girl aged 10 to 17 with multiple sclerosis. The chain uses TRBV12-3 or TRBV12-4 and TRBJ2-7, with D possibly TRBD2 on 5 matching bases. Specimen: blood. CDR3 protein: CASSWADGSDEQYF. Here the CDR3 DNA reads TGTGCCAGCAGTTGGGCGGATGGGAGCGACGAGCAGTACTTC.